These 22 T cell receptor beta chains came from one sample sequenced in a study of blood T cell repertoires in COVID-19. This table comes from immunoSEQ multiplex PCR, and its TCRdb copy is limited to in-frame clones, with some not included. The data hold about 130,000 clones, with about four fifths observed a single time. Sequenced input: peripheral blood. These receptor sequences come from a woman older than 75 with acute or convalescent COVID-19.

The J gene is TRBJ1-2, the V gene TRBV12-5, with TRBD1 identical over 8 bases. The CDR3 runs to 13 residues. Germline V CDR1 and CDR2: LGHNT, FRNRAP. The V gene end was trimmed by 5 bases and the J gene end by 3 bases; junction bases not matched to a gene: 2. CDR3 amino acids: CASGDRGYYGYTF. The CDR3 DNA follows: TGTGCTAGTGGTGACAGGGGTTACTATGGCTACACCTTC.

The chain carries TRBV19 and TRBJ2-1; possible D gene TRBD2, 7 bases. In germline, CDR1 is LNHDA, CDR2 SQIVND (reference sequence). The CDR3 runs 16 residues. V shed 9 bases and J shed 2 bases, with 20 bases lying between them. CDR3 region: CASGEGGVIAYNEQFF. The CDR3, as DNA: TGTGCCAGCGGCGAGGGGGGGGTCATCGCCTACAATGAGCAGTTCTTC. Looking up the rest from reference TRBV19 and TRBJ2-1 gives the full variable domain: DGGITQSPKYLFRKEGQNVTLSCEQNLNHDAMYWYRQDPGQGLRLIYYSQIVNDFQKGDIAEGYSVSREKKESFPLTVTSAQKNPTAFYLCASGEGGVIAYNEQFFGPGTRLTVL.

The rearrangement uses TRBV5-1 and TRBJ2-3, with a weak D call TRBD2 (6 bases). This CDR3 has 15 residues. Trimming stripped 1 base from V and 6 bases from J, with 15 bases between. Germline CDR1 is SGHRS and CDR2 is YFSETQ. The CDR3 reads CASSLNLARVDTQYF. The DNA for the CDR3 is TGCGCCAGCAGCTTGAACCTAGCGCGCGTCGATACGCAGTATTTT.

The chain couples TRBV19 to TRBJ1-6, with D unclear. The CDR3 spans 14 residues. The V end lost 4 bases, the J end lost 9 bases, and 13 bases lay between the germline ends. Germline loops: CDR1 LNHDA, CDR2 SQIVND (reference sequence). CDR3 residues: CASSTASRGSPLHF. The CDR3 nucleotides read TGTGCCAGTAGTACAGCTTCCCGGGGTTCACCCCTCCACTTT.

V and J are TRBV2 and TRBJ1-4; 8 bases align to TRBD1. CDR3 length: 15 amino acids. The germline V gene encodes CDR1 SNHLY and CDR2 FYNNEI. J lost 3 bases, V lost 3 bases, and 3 bases had no gene match. As DNA, the CDR3 is TGTGCCAGCAGTGACAGGGGGCTCCCTAATGAAAAACTGTTTTTT. Translating it yields CASSDRGLPNEKLFF.

This chain connects TRBV11-3 to TRBJ2-5, with TRBD1 identical over 10 bases. Germline V CDR1 and CDR2: SGHNT, YENEEA. J gave up 1 base and V 4 bases, and 15 bases lay outside the gene matches. The CDR3 contains 19 residues. CDR3 bases: TGTGCCAGCAGCTACCCCCCGGGACAGGGGTATGACTGCCAAGAGACCCAGTACTTC. It translates to CASSYPPGQGYDCQETQYF.

CDR3 residues: CASSYLDRGWGGNQPQHF. The CDR3 DNA reads TGTGCCAGCAGTTACCTCGACAGGGGTTGGGGTGGGAATCAGCCCCAGCATTTT. V usage is TRBV6-2 or TRBV6-3 and J usage is TRBJ1-5, with 8 nucleotides matching TRBD1. V lost 2 bases and J lost 4; bases outside the gene matches: 13. Germline CDR1 and CDR2: MNHEY and SVGEGT. The CDR3 consists of 18 residues.

The genes are TRBV10-3 and TRBJ2-4; a weak D match, TRBD2 (6 bases). Trimming left V 3 bases short and J 1 base short, with 7 bases between. This CDR3 region has 14 residues. Germline V gene data show CDR1 as ENHRY and CDR2 as SYGVKD. CDR3 amino acids: CAISERGAKNIQYF. CDR3 nucleotide sequence: TGTGCCATCAGTGAACGGGGGGCCAAAAACATTCAGTACTTC.

The gene calls are TRBV28 and TRBJ1-2, with 10 nucleotides matching TRBD1. This CDR3 has 15 residues. J was trimmed by 4 bases and V by 6 bases; bases with no gene match: 8. The germline CDR1 and CDR2 sequences are MDHEN and SYDVKM. CDR3 nucleotides: TGTGCCAGCAGCACCGACAGGGGGCCTAGCTATGGCTACACCTTC. Its translation: CASSTDRGPSYGYTF.

The V and J genes are TRBV3-1 (or the pseudogene TRBV3-2) and TRBJ1-1, with TRBD1 as a possible D gene (5 bases). This CDR3 region has 16 residues. Germline V gene lookup returns CDR1 LGHDT and CDR2 YNNKEL (reference sequence). V was cut by 4 bases and J by 1 base, with 16 bases left in between. The CDR3 region is CASSRGTSLGNTEAFF. As DNA, the CDR3 is TGTGCCAGCAGCCGTGGGACTTCCCTAGGGAACACTGAAGCTTTCTTT.

Only a few counts were recorded for this clone. V is TRBV5-5 and J is TRBJ2-5; TRBD1 is a possible D gene (6 bases). The germline gives CDR1 SGHKS, CDR2 YYEKEE (reference sequence). This CDR3 has 13 residues. V was trimmed by 3 bases and J by 4 bases, leaving 10 bases between them. Here the CDR3 reads CASSSQGRETQYF. DNA for the CDR3: TGTGCCAGCAGCTCACAGGGAAGAGAGACCCAGTACTTC.

The rearrangement links TRBV5-1 to TRBJ1-1, with TRBD1 matching over 7 bases. CDR3 length: 16 residues. The V gene's germline CDR1 is SGHRS and CDR2 YFSETQ. The junction had 10 bases not matched to a gene; V was cut back by 4 bases and J by 1 base. In DNA, the CDR3 is TGCGCCAGCAGCGCATCACCGGGACAGAAGAACACTGAAGCTTTCTTT. Its translation: CASSASPGQKNTEAFF. The full variable domain, rest sourced from reference TRBV5-1 and TRBJ1-1, is KAGVTQTPRYLIKTRGQQVTLSCSPISGHRSVSWYQQTPGQGLQFLFEYFSETQRNKGNFPGRFSGRQFSNSRSEMNVSTLELGDSALYLCASSASPGQKNTEAFFGQGTRLTVV.

The chain couples TRBV11-3 to TRBJ1-6; D may be TRBD1 (5 bases). Germline CDR1 reads SGHNT; CDR2 reads YENEEA. V was clipped by 5 bases and J by 6 bases, with 17 bases between them. The CDR3 runs to 16 residues. The CDR3, as DNA: TGTGCCAGCAGCCTATCCCACCGGGACTTTAATTCACCCCTCCACTTT. Translated, it gives CASSLSHRDFNSPLHF.

The rearrangement links TRBV9 to TRBJ2-7, with D possibly matching TRBD2 (5 bases). The V and J ends lost 0 bases and 5 bases respectively, with 21 bases between them. The CDR3 contains 17 residues. Germline CDR1 reads SGDLS; CDR2 reads YYNGEE. For the CDR3, the DNA is TGTGCCAGCAGCGTAGACCACGCGGGTGCTACGCGAAACGAGCAGTACTTC. This codes for CASSVDHAGATRNEQYF.

The rearrangement joins TRBV27 to TRBJ1-5; D gene uncertain. V lost 6 bases to trimming and J lost 2 bases, with 17 bases between them. The CDR3 is made up of 16 amino acids. CDR1 and CDR2 (germline): MNHEY, SMNVEV (reference sequence). CDR3 nucleotide sequence: TGTGCCAGCAGGGGGATCGAGGGAGGACGCAATCAGCCCCAGCATTTT. Translating it yields CASRGIEGGRNQPQHF.

The chain carries TRBV19 and TRBJ1-4; D is perhaps TRBD1 (6 bases). The germline V gene has CDR1 LNHDA and CDR2 SQIVND (reference sequence). This CDR3 region has 13 residues. V dropped 6 bases and J dropped 7 bases, with 12 bases sitting between them. The CDR3 bases are TGTGCCAGTAGGAGGGGGGGGACTGAAAAACTGTTTTTT. Translating it yields CASRRGGTEKLFF.

In nucleotides, the CDR3 is TGTGCCAGCAGCTTGGGGTCCGGGACAGGCGGCAATCAGCCCCAGCATTTT. Translated, it gives CASSLGSGTGGNQPQHF. The chain is built from TRBV5-6 and TRBJ1-5, with 8 positions matching TRBD1. CDR3 length: 17 residues. Trimming cost V 0 bases and J 2 bases; bases outside gene matches: 7. Germline loops: CDR1 SGHDT, CDR2 YYEEEE.

The rearrangement joins TRBV24-1 to TRBJ1-4, with 9 positions matching TRBD1. V lost 9 bases to trimming and J lost 5 bases; unmatched junction nucleotides: 3. This CDR3 spans 13 amino acids. Looked up from germline, CDR1 is KGHDR and CDR2 is SFDVKD. The CDR3 bases are TGTGCCACCGGACAGGGGATGAATGAAAAACTGTTTTTT. Protein product: CATGQGMNEKLFF.

The chain has TRBV7-3 and TRBJ1-6; D is unclear. This CDR3 is built from 14 residues. CDR1 and CDR2 from the germline V gene are SGHTA and FQGTGA. V lost 3 bases and J 4 bases, leaving 7 bases between the germline ends. CDR3 nucleotide sequence: TGTGCCAGCAGCTTGAAACGGTATAATTCACCCCTCCACTTT. Protein sequence: CASSLKRYNSPLHF.

This chain links TRBV7-9 with TRBJ2-4, with 7 positions matching TRBD1. J lost 0 bases, V lost 2 bases, and 7 bases had no gene match. The CDR3 length is 17 residues. Germline loops: CDR1 SEHNR, CDR2 FQNEAQ (reference sequence). The CDR3: CASSLRRQGVAKNIQYF. The CDR3 nucleotides read TGTGCCAGCAGCTTACGGCGACAGGGAGTAGCCAAAAACATTCAGTACTTC.

This chain connects TRBV30 to TRBJ2-5; 9 nucleotides match TRBD1. The V segment lost 6 bases and the J segment 3 bases; nucleotides outside the gene matches: 5. Germline V gene sequence: CDR1 GTSNPN, CDR2 SVGIG (reference sequence). The CDR3 covers 13 residues. CDR3 sequence reads: CACSRDREETQYF. CDR3 nucleotides: TGTGCCTGTTCCCGGGACAGGGAAGAGACCCAGTACTTC.

The chain uses TRBV2 and TRBJ2-5; possible D gene TRBD2, 6 bases. CDR1 and CDR2 from the germline V gene are SNHLY and FYNNEI. The CDR3 totals 14 residues. V lost 6 bases and J lost 2, with 13 bases in between. CDR3 sequence reads: CASSSGTSQETQYF. The CDR3 DNA follows: TGTGCCAGCAGCTCCGGGACTTCTCAAGAGACCCAGTACTTC.